The T cell receptor beta chain under discussion was sequenced for a study of blood T cell repertoires in COVID-19. Germline lookup yields CDR1 LNHDA and CDR2 SQIVND (reference sequence). V lost 7 bases and J lost 1; bases outside the gene matches: 5. The CDR3 is 15 residues long. Profiled with immunoSEQ multiplex PCR; TCRdb holds only in-frame clones, not every one. The sample lists under 250,000 clones, approximately 86% occurring once. This chain connects TRBV19 to TRBJ1-4; 8 bases map to TRBD1. The TCR originated in a woman aged 70-85 years with active or convalescent COVID-19. Sequenced material: peripheral blood. CDR3 region: CASMDRAGTNEKLFF. The CDR3 DNA reads TGTGCCAGTATGGACAGGGCCGGAACTAATGAAAAACTGTTTTTT.